One and the same sample provided the 5 T cell receptor beta chains below, sequenced in a study of vaccination and CD4 T cells after COVID-19. Treatment defined: roughly 10-day PBMC culture with coronavirus spike peptide pools or control peptides (ViraFEST assay). Oncomine TCR Beta short-read sequencing was applied to DNA from cultured CD4+ T cells. From the PCR reads, TCRdb called clonotypes with MiXCR, one entry per CDR3 protein. The top ten clones hold more than 15% of a sample with roughly 14,000 distinct CDR3 sequences, around two fifths of them seen once. These receptors have no known antigen. Sequencing was performed on cultured CD4+ T cells from blood. The receptors stem from a human donor with COVID-19.

The genes are TRBV6-5 and TRBJ2-7, with 12 bases that match TRBD1. The V and J ends lost 2 bases and 4 bases, in that order; junction bases with no gene match: 3. CDR1 is MNHEY, CDR2 SVGAGI, per germline. The length of the CDR3 is 15 residues. CDR3 DNA sequence: TGTGCCAGCAGTTACAGGGACAGGGGGCTATACGAGCAGTACTTC. Protein product: CASSYRDRGLYEQYF.

This clonotype was counted a few times. CDR3 nucleotides: TGTGCCAGCAGCTTAGGACCGGGGGGGCAAGAGACCCAGTACTTC. Amino acids: CASSLGPGGQETQYF. The chain is built from TRBV7-3 and TRBJ2-5; the match to TRBD2 covers 8 bases. The germline V gene encodes CDR1 SGHTA and CDR2 FQGTGA. This CDR3 has 15 residues. V trimming: 2 bases; J trimming: 2 bases; junction bases outside the gene matches: 4.

This clonotype has just a few counts. The V call is TRBV11-2, the J call TRBJ1-1, with D uncertain. The length of the CDR3 is 15 residues. Trimming shortened V by 0 bases and J by 0 bases, and 8 bases separated the two germline ends. CDR1 SGHAT and CDR2 FQNNGV come from the germline V gene. DNA for the CDR3: TGTGCCAGCAGCTTAGAGGGCAGCTTGAACACTGAAGCTTTCTTT. Translation: CASSLEGSLNTEAFF.

This clonotype was counted only a few times. The rearrangement uses TRBV2 and TRBJ2-5; TRBD1 agrees at 10 bases. V lost 10 bases to trimming and J lost 4 bases; unmatched junction nucleotides: 3. Germline CDR1 reads SNHLY; CDR2 reads FYNNEI. CDR3 length equals 12 residues. Written as DNA, the CDR3 is TGTGCCACCCGGGACAGGGGAGAGACCCAGTACTTC. This sequence encodes CATRDRGETQYF.

This chain connects TRBV19 to TRBJ2-3; 7 positions agree with TRBD1. J gave up 2 bases and V 3 bases, and 8 bases lay outside the gene matches. Germline V gene sequence: CDR1 LNHDA, CDR2 SQIVND (reference sequence). CDR3 size: 16 residues. CDR3 sequence (DNA): TGTGCCAGTAGTATCCGGGCAGGGGGTCTCACAGATACGCAGTATTTT. It encodes CASSIRAGGLTDTQYF.